This T cell receptor (beta chain) was profiled in a study of T cell changes during pregnancy in multiple sclerosis. Produced via immunoSEQ multiplex PCR; TCRdb's table is partial and in-frame only. The sample gives 50,000 to 65,000 clones, approximately 93% of which show up once; 2.5% to 4% is in the top ten. The germline gives CDR1 SEHNR, CDR2 FQNEAQ (reference sequence). CDR3 length: 15 residues. V trimming: 2 bases; J trimming: 11 bases; junction bases outside the gene matches: 14. The sequencing here drew on CD8+ T cells from peripheral blood mononuclear cells, taken in the second trimester of pregnancy. The TCR was taken from a female donor with multiple sclerosis, enrolled in a pregnancy study. The chain combines TRBV7-9 with TRBJ1-1; 7 bases fit TRBD1. The CDR3 DNA sequence: TGTGCCAGCAGCTTACCCACAGAGGGGGCTTGGGTGGCTTTCTTT. Its protein is CASSLPTEGAWVAFF.